Here is one TCR beta chain with its context. Its antigen is currently not known. The record has no base qualities; no much larger clone is one base away. This specimen comes from a study of long-term antiretroviral therapy in people with HIV (dated by TCRdb to 2021 to 2024). Regarding the complete study: The earliest samples were collected approximately a decade before the 2015 WHO recommendation for immediate ART, a period when ART was typically delayed until CD4 counts fell. Among the roughly 30 participants with HIV, about 11 were female. This retrospective serial study examined whether starting ART and sustained HIV suppression were associated with changes in the composition and diversity of the TRB repertoire in peripheral blood. No cross-contamination during QIAcube processing was shown when test extractions of a monoclonal T-cell line were performed alongside roughly 30 polyclonal samples. The cohort contributed under 200 cryopreserved PBMC samples from around 30 adults with confirmed HIV infection, collected serially over a mean of approximately six years (range 1-12).

The immunoSEQ hsTCRB v3.0 assay was used at survey level resolution to sequence the TRB variable region. TRB sequencing targeted a depth of roughly 35,000-50,000 T-cell genomes per sample. TRB libraries were pooled and sequenced on an Illumina MiSeq using a v3 150-cycle kit. As for the authors' bioinformatics: Analysis of repertoires was carried out in R inside a reproducible Nextflow workflow spanning QC, data transformation and analysis. Custom analyses were implemented in LymphoSeq2, an R package for AIRR-Seq data exploration. A handful of samples that yielded fewer than 5000 total TRB sequences were excluded, so that 188 HIV repertoires were analyzed. Of the 188 retained HIV repertoires, over 55 were collected before and approximately 130 after ART initiation. Repertoires were downsampled to 5000 TRB nucleotide sequences, and summary statistics were averaged over 100 downsampling iterations. Only TRB sequences with CDR3 regions of at least seven amino acids were retained for analysis. Two measures captured diversity: a Shannon entropy-derived clonality score and the Gini coefficient. In the repertoire networks, any two of the top 5000 CDR3 amino acid sequences were connected whenever the two sequences differed by an edit distance of one. GLIPH2 predicted antigen specificity groups and MHC restriction for TRB CDR3 amino acid sequences. To flag known associations with CMV, EBV, HIV or tissue antigens, CDR3 amino acid sequences were compared against VDJdb and McPAS-TCR. Pre-ART, post-ART and control groups were compared with Wilcoxon signed-rank tests and Holm-Bonferroni correction. Entries here come from immuneACCESS through TCRdb and include only in-frame sequences with V and J called. Some clones fail to appear in such tables; in the studies checked, an unresolved V gene covers under half of the shortfall, and the cause of the remainder is unknown. Clone size and V and J calls were adopted from that table, with D and trimming inferred from the DNA. The sample table holds some 29,000 clones, of which over 75% were seen once. The ten largest account for 3.5% to 5% of the sample.

Inclusion was restricted to participants for whom at least one PBMC sample before ART initiation and at least two post-ART samples were available. Treatment was received in the United States of America by all participants with HIV. Before DNA extraction, cryopreserved samples of roughly 0.95-10 million PBMC were thawed and washed. At the time of the earliest PBMC sample, participants with HIV were aged between roughly 20 and 54 years. PBMC samples were contributed by each participant from 1-4 timepoints before ART initiation and 2-8 timepoints after ART initiation, with a median of 7 samples. Serial HIV viral load, CD4+ T-cell count, ART history and demographic data were obtained for every participant. Genomic DNA was extracted from unsorted PBMC with a Qiagen kit on a QIAcube, processed in batches of 12 samples. The investigation overall reported the following: Because cell numbers in pre-ART samples were limited, unsorted PBMC were profiled instead of sorted CD4+ and CD8+ T cells. Inferences about post-ART repertoire changes are limited because no data were available on ART adherence, viral resistance or therapy changes. Because PBMC availability was limited, only the TCR beta chain was sequenced, with no alpha chain pairing. Compared with controls, HIV repertoires had narrower CDR3 length ranges, and the network structure pointed to an antigen-experienced repertoire that shifted only slightly toward naive after ART. At every time point, the repertoire was dominated by expanded TRB clones first identified before ART initiation, although this dominance fluctuated and, in many PLHIV, declined after ART. A significant increase in TRB diversity was found to be associated with ART initiation, although TRB diversity was observed to remain significantly below that of transplant donor controls even after long-term ART. The samples were dated from about 2003 to 2017, and the ART regimens that were used may be less effective than current ART regimens.

Counted from cysteine to phenylalanine, this CDR3 has 14 amino acids. Only CDR3 DNA is held: 42 bases, read in frame from base 1. Trimming costs V 0 bases and J 5 bases, and their ends lie 9 bases apart. Per the germline V gene (reference sequence), LNHDA is the CDR1 and SQIVND is the CDR2. The source material was unsorted PBMCs, sampled 0.5 years after starting antiretroviral therapy. The V and J genes are TRBV19 and TRBJ2-3, with TRBD1 as a weak D call on 6 bases. The sequence was obtained from a woman aged 18 to 35 with HIV. The CDR3 in this case is CASSIEGAGDTQYF. At the DNA level, the sequence is TGTGCCAGTAGTATAGAGGGGGCTGGAGATACGCAGTATTTT.